These T cell receptor beta chains were read from a single sample in a study of cytomegalovirus exposure and HLA in healthy donors. Sequencing used immunoSEQ multiplex PCR; TCRdb keeps in-frame clones, though not all of them. In the table there are under 45,000 clones, roughly 69% of which are singletons. The specimen was PBMCs. These receptors all stem from a man aged 25 to 40 in good health and CMV-seronegative. The CDR3 runs from the conserved cysteine through the conserved F or W. The D gene is left open where the match is weak. Size values are once, few and many counts, or a class for expanded clones, and some rows have none.

D,J,V,size,DNA,CDR3
TRBD1,TRBJ1-2,TRBV10-2,-,TGCGCCAGCAGTCTACAGGGGGTTGGTGGCTACACCTTC,CASSLQGVGGYTF
-,TRBJ2-1,TRBV18,-,TGTGCCAGCTCACCCAAGCCAGGGATCTACAATGAGCAGTTCTTC,CASSPKPGIYNEQFF
-,TRBJ2-7,TRBV28,few,TGTGCCAGCAGAGTCGGTTCCTACGAGCAGTACTTC,CASRVGSYEQYF
TRBD1,TRBJ1-1,TRBV10-3,-,TGTGCCATCAGTGGGACAGGGGACACTGAAGCTTTCTTT,CAISGTGDTEAFF
TRBD1,TRBJ1-2,TRBV7-2,-,TGTGCCAGCAGCATACTACAGGGGTACTATGGCTACACCTTC,CASSILQGYYGYTF
-,TRBJ1-2,TRBV10-1,-,TGCGCCAGCAGTGAGAACAGAAACTATGGCTACACCTTC,CASSENRNYGYTF
-,TRBJ1-3,TRBV5-6,-,TGTGCCAGCAGCCCACGACAGCGAAACACCATATATTTT,CASSPRQRNTIYF
TRBD1,TRBJ1-2,TRBV16,-,TGTGCCAGCAGCCACCCAGGTTTGGGACAGGGGGCGAGTGGCTACACCTTC,CASSHPGLGQGASGYTF
-,TRBJ2-1,TRBV29-1,-,TGCAGCGTCGAGAGAGGGAGCTCCTACAATGAGCAGTTCTTC,CSVERGSSYNEQFF
-,TRBJ1-2,TRBV29-1,few,TGCAGCGTCCGAGAGGGGGTTCGTGGCTACACCTTC,CSVREGVRGYTF
-,TRBJ2-5,TRBV11-2,-,TGTGCCAGCAGCCCGGCGCGGGACAGCTGGGAGACCCAGTACTTC,CASSPARDSWETQYF
TRBD2,TRBJ2-1,TRBV6-4,few,TGTGCCAGCAGTGCCTCAGCGGGAGGGGGACACAATGAGCAGTTCTTC,CASSASAGGGHNEQFF
TRBD1,TRBJ1-5,TRBV4-1,few,TGCGCCAGCAGCCAGACAGGGGGTCCGGGTCAGCCCCAGCATTTT,CASSQTGGPGQPQHF
-,TRBJ1-4,TRBV2,-,TGTGCCAGCAGTGTTATGAATAGAGGCGAAAAACTGTTTTTT,CASSVMNRGEKLFF
-,TRBJ2-1,TRBV28,-,TGTGCCAGCAGTTTCAGACAGAGCTCCTACAATGAGCAGTTCTTC,CASSFRQSSYNEQFF
-,TRBJ2-2,TRBV7-2,-,TGTGCCAGCAGTCAATACAGGGGGGGCACCGGGGAGCTGTTTTTT,CASSQYRGGTGELFF
-,TRBJ1-5,TRBV7-6,few,TGTGCCAGCAGCTCTGGACAGCCCCAATCAAAGCCCCAGCATTTT,CASSSGQPQSKPQHF
-,TRBJ1-1,TRBV5-1,-,TGCGCCAGCAGCCTGTTGGGGCACACTGAAGCTTTCTTT,CASSLLGHTEAFF
-,TRBJ1-5,TRBV6-4,-,TGTGCCAGCAGTGACCCCGCGGGTGGTGGCAATCAGCCCCAGCATTTT,CASSDPAGGGNQPQHF
-,TRBJ1-5,TRBV10-3,-,TGTGCCATCAACCTAGGGGGGGTCAATCAGCCCCAGCATTTT,CAINLGGVNQPQHF
TRBD2,TRBJ2-1,TRBV7-9,-,TGTGCCAGCAGCTTAACTAGCGGTGTGGATGAGCAGTTCTTC,CASSLTSGVDEQFF